These 31 T cell receptor beta chains were all obtained from the same sample, sequenced in a study of shared clonotypes between healthy human individuals (dated by TCRdb to the early 2020s). Library preparation was by the immunoSEQ multiplex PCR assay. TCRdb's version of the immuneACCESS table is confined to in-frame rearrangements and falls short of the full clone set. An unresolved V gene accounts for under half of the shortfall where checked; the remainder is of unknown origin. The sample table lists over 2 million clones, about 95% of them with a count of one. The leading ten clones occupy around 1.1% of the sample. CD8 naive samples were obtained by positive selection for CCR7 among CD45RO-negative cells, yielding a CD45RA+CCR7+ population from which TemRA cells were excluded. What was sequenced was naive CD8+ T cells sorted from blood. The sample's cell subset or site label is to be understood as: CD45RA+CCR7+. The source of these receptors is a man between 18 and 29 years old in good health.

The chain uses TRBV5-1 and TRBJ2-7; possible D gene TRBD2, 6 bases. Trimming took off 0 bases at V and 3 bases at J, with 10 bases between the two ends. The CDR3 length is 14 residues. Germline CDR1 SGHRS, CDR2 YFSETQ. The CDR3 DNA is TGCGCCAGCAGCTTGGGACTAGGCTACTACGAGCAGTACTTC. This sequence encodes CASSLGLGYYEQYF.

V and J are TRBV27 and TRBJ1-6, with a weak D call TRBD1 (6 bases). The germline CDR1 and CDR2 sequences are MNHEY and SMNVEV (reference sequence). Deletions cut 7 bases from V and 9 bases from J, with 16 bases between. The CDR3 length is 14 residues. Here the CDR3 reads CASTPLGATSPLHF. The CDR3, as DNA: TGTGCCAGCACGCCATTGGGGGCTACTTCACCCCTCCACTTT.

This chain joins TRBV4-1 and TRBJ1-1; D is unclear. The V gene lost 0 bases and the J gene lost 2 bases, with 13 bases spanning the gap. From germline, CDR1 is MGHRA and CDR2 YSYEKL. CDR3 length equals 16 residues. The CDR3 is CASSQDRSLTNTEAFF. In DNA form, the CDR3 reads TGCGCCAGCAGCCAAGATCGTTCTCTGACAAACACTGAAGCTTTCTTT.

The genes are TRBV6-5 and TRBJ2-7; 14 bases are a match to TRBD2. Germline assignment: CDR1 MNHEY and CDR2 SVGAGI. The CDR3 extends over 15 amino acids. J gave up 5 bases and V 2 bases, and 2 bases lay outside the gene matches. CDR3 nucleotides: TGTGCCAGCAGTTACGCGGGACTAGCGGGAGACGAGCAGTACTTC. Protein sequence: CASSYAGLAGDEQYF.

This sequence joins TRBV10-3 and TRBJ1-5; 7 bases agree with TRBD1. V lost 11 bases, J lost 0 bases, and 4 bases stayed unmatched. The CDR3 spans 13 residues. Germline CDR1 reads ENHRY; CDR2 reads SYGVKD. For the CDR3, the DNA is TGTGCCGCGCAGGGGGGTAGCAATCAGCCCCAGCATTTT. It yields the protein CAAQGGSNQPQHF.

The chain combines TRBV7-3 with TRBJ2-1; 12 bases are a match to TRBD2. The CDR3 is 17 amino acids. Trimming took 5 bases from V and 0 from J; bases not matched to a gene: 5. Germline values: CDR1 SGHTA, CDR2 FQGTGA. The CDR3 loop reads CASSKGLAGYSYNEQFF. CDR3 nucleotides: TGTGCCAGCAGCAAGGGACTAGCGGGCTACTCCTACAATGAGCAGTTCTTC.

The CDR3 region has the DNA TGTGCCATCAGTTCCTCGCTAGCGGGAGTGGCAGATACGCAGTATTTT. It codes for CAISSSLAGVADTQYF. The V call is TRBV10-3, the J call TRBJ2-3; 10 nucleotides match TRBD2. The CDR3 covers 16 residues. Germline CDR1 is ENHRY and CDR2 is SYGVKD. Trimming removed 5 bases from V and 4 bases from J; junction bases left unmatched: 9.

This chain uses TRBV27 with TRBJ2-2; D not certain. Germline V gives CDR1 MNHEY, CDR2 SMNVEV (reference sequence). Trimming took 3 bases from V and 1 from J, leaving 12 bases between them. CDR3 length: 16 amino acids. The CDR3 DNA is TGTGCCAGCAGTTTTAACGTACTTATGAACACCGGGGAGCTGTTTTTT. This encodes CASSFNVLMNTGELFF.

This clone was observed a handful of times. This sequence joins TRBV2 and TRBJ2-7; 9 positions match TRBD2. The ends lost 6 bases at V and 0 bases at J; junction bases unmatched: 3. The CDR3 runs 14 residues. Per germline, CDR1 SNHLY and CDR2 FYNNEI. The CDR3 DNA reads as TGTGCCAGCAGACTTAGCGGGAGCTCCTACGAGCAGTACTTC. Translating gives CASRLSGSSYEQYF.

This clone was found once. The chain is built from TRBV7-6 and TRBJ2-3, with D possibly TRBD2 on 6 matching bases. V shed 0 bases and J shed 5 bases, with 15 bases lying between them. Per germline, CDR1 SGHVS and CDR2 FNYEAQ. The CDR3 length is 16 residues. In DNA form, the CDR3 reads TGTGCCAGCAGCTTAGCGGACGGGGGAGAAAAAGATACGCAGTATTTT. Translation gives CASSLADGGEKDTQYF.

This clone occurred once. The chain joins TRBV9 to TRBJ2-3, with unresolved D. This CDR3 region has 17 residues. Germline CDR1 SGDLS, CDR2 YYNGEE. The germline V and J ends were trimmed by 0 bases and 0 bases, with 14 bases remaining between them. Written as DNA, the CDR3 is TGTGCCAGCAGCGTAGGATGGACGGATCCTAGCACAGATACGCAGTATTTT. Protein product: CASSVGWTDPSTDTQYF.

This rearrangement joins TRBV29-1 to TRBJ2-1, with TRBD2 matching 11 bases. Trimming removed 0 bases from V and 8 bases from J; junction bases left unmatched: 6. Germline V gene lookup returns CDR1 SQVTM and CDR2 ANQGSEA. CDR3 size: 15 residues. CDR3 amino acids: CSVEDLGLADDEQFF. DNA of the CDR3: TGCAGCGTTGAAGATCTGGGACTAGCGGACGATGAGCAGTTCTTC.

The chain carries TRBV6-5 and TRBJ2-5; 10 nucleotides line up with TRBD2. This CDR3 has 16 amino acids. Looked up from germline, CDR1 is MNHEY and CDR2 is SVGAGI. Trimming cost V 4 bases and J 5 bases; bases outside gene matches: 10. CDR3 amino acids: CASSSREREGRETQYF. In nucleotides, the CDR3 is TGTGCCAGCAGTTCCCGGGAGCGGGAGGGCCGTGAGACCCAGTACTTC.

On this clone itself: Other nucleotide sequences in the sample specify the same CDR3. The chain recombines TRBV4-1 with TRBJ2-7; 8 bases align to TRBD2. Germline CDR1 reads MGHRA; CDR2 reads YSYEKL. V dropped 3 bases and J dropped 2; count of bases not matched to a gene: 6. The CDR3 is 15 amino acids. The CDR3 nucleotides read TGCGCCAGCAGCCAGAGAACTAGCGGTACCTACGAGCAGTACTTC. This sequence encodes CASSQRTSGTYEQYF.

Written as DNA, the CDR3 is TGCAGCGTTGACGGGGGCTATGGCTACACCTTC. This encodes CSVDGGYGYTF. The chain is built from TRBV29-1 and TRBJ1-2; D is possibly TRBD1 (5 bases). Per germline, CDR1 SQVTM and CDR2 ANQGSEA. V shed 3 bases and J shed 4 bases, with 6 bases lying between them. The CDR3 is 11 amino acids.

This clone was seen only once. The chain has TRBV19 and TRBJ2-1; D is unresolved. The CDR3 is made up of 12 amino acids. Germline CDR1 is LNHDA and CDR2 is SQIVND (reference sequence). The V gene lost 6 bases and the J gene lost 6 bases, with 9 bases spanning the gap. This chain's CDR3 is CASRGGLNEQFF. The DNA of the CDR3 is TGTGCCAGTAGGGGCGGCCTCAATGAGCAGTTCTTC.

V and J are TRBV6-1 and TRBJ2-7; a weak D match, TRBD2 (6 bases). The ends were cut back, 3 bases at V and 2 bases at J, with 8 bases in the middle. CDR1 and CDR2 from the germline V gene are MNHNS and SASEGT. The CDR3 runs to 13 residues. The CDR3 loop reads CASSEREPYEQYF. The CDR3 coding sequence is TGTGCCAGCAGTGAGCGGGAACCCTACGAGCAGTACTTC.

This chain links TRBV21-1 with TRBJ1-1. TRBV21-1 is noted as a pseudogene. This CDR3 region has 16 residues. The CDR3: CASSDQGRGSNTEAFF. DNA for the CDR3: TGTGCCAGCAGCGACCAAGGCCGGGGATCGAACACTGAAGCTTTCTTT.

Details on this clone: The same CDR3 arises from other DNA sequences in this sample as well. The chain couples TRBV27 to TRBJ2-7; D remains unclear. The CDR3 length is 14 residues. Germline CDR1 is MNHEY and CDR2 is SMNVEV (reference sequence). Trimming shortened V by 2 bases and J by 3 bases, and 11 bases separated the two germline ends. The CDR3: CASSLSGVGYEQYF. The CDR3 bases are TGTGCCAGCAGTTTAAGTGGGGTTGGCTACGAGCAGTACTTC.

This clone occurred many times. The chain uses TRBV30 and TRBJ1-1; D is ambiguous. CDR1 is GTSNPN, CDR2 SVGIG, per germline (reference sequence). There are 13 residues in the CDR3. Trimming shortened V by 0 bases and J by 8 bases, and 13 bases separated the two germline ends. The CDR3 DNA sequence: TGTGCCTGGAGTGTTGGTTGGGATGGGGAAGCTTTCTTT. Translated, it gives CAWSVGWDGEAFF.

CDR3 amino acids: CASSQDKGAPNEKLFF. The CDR3 region has the DNA TGCGCCAGCAGCCAAGATAAAGGGGCACCTAATGAAAAACTGTTTTTT. The V gene is TRBV4-3, the J gene TRBJ1-4; D perhaps matches TRBD1 (5 bases). The CDR3 sequence is 16 residues long. Per germline, CDR1 LGHNA and CDR2 YSLEER. Trimming left V 0 bases short and J 3 bases short, with 11 bases between.

The V call is TRBV5-1, the J call TRBJ2-1, with TRBD2 matching 9 bases. J lost 6 bases, V lost 2 bases, and 6 bases had no gene match. Germline-derived CDR1 and CDR2 are SGHRS and YFSETQ. The CDR3 covers 15 residues. Written as DNA, the CDR3 is TGCGCCAGCAGCTTCCGCGGGGGGGCCCCCAATGAGCAGTTCTTC. As protein: CASSFRGGAPNEQFF.

The chain uses TRBV10-3 and TRBJ2-5, with D unresolved. This CDR3 is built from 13 residues. Germline V gives CDR1 ENHRY, CDR2 SYGVKD. Trimming removed 3 bases from V and 2 bases from J, with 7 bases in between. For the CDR3, the DNA is TGTGCCATCAGTGATGCTAGTCAAGAGACCCAGTACTTC. Amino acids: CAISDASQETQYF.

The rearrangement uses TRBV4-1 and TRBJ1-2, with 10 bases aligning to TRBD1. Germline V CDR1 and CDR2: MGHRA, YSYEKL. The CDR3 sequence is 14 residues long. J gave up 6 bases and V 5 bases, and 6 bases lay outside the gene matches. The CDR3 is CASSTQTGGDGYTF. The CDR3 DNA is TGCGCCAGCAGCACCCAGACAGGGGGCGATGGCTACACCTTC.

The V and J genes are TRBV6-1 and TRBJ1-4, with 10 positions matching TRBD1. The V and J ends lost 3 bases and 6 bases, in that order; junction bases with no gene match: 7. The CDR3 is made up of 16 amino acids. Germline lookup yields CDR1 MNHNS and CDR2 SASEGT. This CDR3 reads CASSDWRQGADEKLFF. In nucleotides, the CDR3 is TGTGCCAGCAGTGACTGGAGACAGGGGGCGGATGAAAAACTGTTTTTT.

The chain has TRBV27 and TRBJ2-4; tentative D call: TRBD1 (5 bases). Germline CDR1 is MNHEY and CDR2 is SMNVEV (reference sequence). CDR3 length equals 16 residues. The V and J ends lost 5 bases and 1 base respectively, with 15 bases between them. CDR3 sequence reads: CASSLDSWVAKNIQYF. CDR3 bases: TGTGCCAGCAGTCTCGACAGTTGGGTGGCCAAAAACATTCAGTACTTC.

The gene calls are TRBV10-3 and TRBJ2-7, with D possibly being TRBD1 or TRBD2 (5 bases each). Trimming shortened V by 11 bases and J by 6 bases, and 17 bases separated the two germline ends. From germline, CDR1 is ENHRY and CDR2 SYGVKD. This CDR3 spans 12 amino acids. The CDR3 DNA sequence: TGTGCCGTTTCCGAGGGGAGCTCCGAGCAGTACTTC. Amino acids: CAVSEGSSEQYF.

This clone appeared a single time. The chain carries TRBV28 and TRBJ2-6; 10 bases fit TRBD1. There are 15 residues in the CDR3. Per germline, CDR1 MDHEN and CDR2 SYDVKM. Trimming removed 6 bases from V and 6 bases from J; junction bases left unmatched: 5. The CDR3 here is CASSQDRGTANVLTF. The CDR3 DNA reads as TGTGCCAGCAGCCAGGACAGGGGGACGGCCAACGTCCTGACTTTC.

The V gene is TRBV9, the J gene TRBJ1-2; D is ambiguous. The V end lost 3 bases, the J end lost 8 bases, and 11 bases lay between the germline ends. The length of the CDR3 is 12 residues. Germline V gives CDR1 SGDLS, CDR2 YYNGEE. CDR3 protein: CASSADERGYTF. CDR3 nucleotide sequence: TGTGCCAGCAGCGCAGATGAGAGAGGCTACACCTTC. Combining the CDR3 with reference TRBV9 and TRBJ1-2 gives the whole variable domain DSGVTQTPKHLITATGQRVTLRCSPRSGDLSVYWYQQSLDQGLQFLIQYYNGEERAKGNILERFSAQQFPDLHSELNLSSLELGDSALYFCASSADERGYTFGSGTRLTVV.

The chain carries TRBV28 and TRBJ2-3; D is unclear. V was trimmed by 5 bases and J by 0 bases, leaving 9 bases between them. The germline gives CDR1 MDHEN, CDR2 SYDVKM. The CDR3 sequence is 14 residues long. The CDR3 region is CASSKRISTDTQYF. The CDR3 DNA follows: TGTGCCAGCAGTAAGAGGATTAGCACAGATACGCAGTATTTT.

This chain links TRBV6-1 with TRBJ2-7, with a weak D call TRBD2 (5 bases). This CDR3 region has 16 residues. Germline assignment: CDR1 MNHNS and CDR2 SASEGT. The V and J ends lost 3 bases and 4 bases respectively, with 19 bases between them. The CDR3 is CASSEAHSGVAYEQYF. The CDR3, as DNA: TGTGCCAGCAGTGAGGCCCACAGCGGCGTGGCTTACGAGCAGTACTTC.